Shown below are 5 T cell receptor beta chains from a single sample sequenced in a study of blood T cell repertoires in COVID-19. Produced via immunoSEQ multiplex PCR; TCRdb's table is partial and in-frame only. The sample holds some 120,000 clones, approximately 80% seen once. Sequences were obtained from peripheral blood. Every receptor here comes from a man between 70 and 80 years old with active or convalescent COVID-19.

This sequence joins TRBV4-3 and TRBJ1-2; 9 nucleotides line up with TRBD1. Per the germline V gene, CDR1 is LGHNA and CDR2 is YSLEER. The junction had 6 bases not matched to a gene; V was cut back by 2 bases and J by 2 bases. The CDR3 sequence is 16 residues long. CDR3 residues: CASSQTGGIFNYGYTF. The DNA of the CDR3 is TGCGCCAGCAGCCAAACAGGGGGCATTTTCAACTATGGCTACACCTTC.

The chain combines TRBV6-1 with TRBJ1-2; maybe TRBD1 (5 bases). Germline-derived CDR1 and CDR2 are MNHNS and SASEGT. V lost 2 bases and J lost 5, with 9 bases in between. This CDR3 has 13 amino acids. CDR3 protein: CASSESGRYGYTF. As DNA, the CDR3 is TGTGCCAGCAGTGAATCAGGGCGGTATGGCTACACCTTC.

The chain has TRBV19 and TRBJ1-5; D might be TRBD1 (5 bases). This CDR3 region has 16 residues. Trimming took off 6 bases at V and 6 bases at J, with 21 bases between the two ends. CDR1 is LNHDA, CDR2 SQIVND, per germline (reference sequence). The CDR3 reads CASSPTAGPTGQPQHF. The CDR3 region has the DNA TGTGCCAGTAGCCCCACCGCGGGGCCCACGGGTCAGCCCCAGCATTTT.

As regards this clone: Different DNA sequences within this sample yield the same CDR3. The rearrangement joins TRBV4-3 to TRBJ1-2, with 9 bases identical to TRBD1. With 3 bases clipped from V and 5 bases from J, the junction kept 1 base outside the gene matches. The germline gives CDR1 LGHNA, CDR2 YSLEER. The CDR3 is 13 residues long. CDR3 loop: CASSQGQGYGYTF. CDR3 DNA sequence: TGCGCCAGCAGCCAGGGACAGGGTTATGGCTACACCTTC.

This clone appeared once. The V call is TRBV3-1 (or the pseudogene TRBV3-2), the J call TRBJ1-3; D uncertain. CDR3 length: 20 amino acids. CDR1 is LGHDT and CDR2 is YNNKEL in the germline V gene (reference sequence). With 0 bases removed from V and 0 bases from J, the gap between germline ends came to 21 bases. The CDR3 loop reads CASSQDGEEVDGSSGNTIYF. The CDR3, as DNA: TGTGCCAGCAGCCAAGATGGAGAGGAGGTTGACGGCAGCTCTGGAAACACCATATATTTT.